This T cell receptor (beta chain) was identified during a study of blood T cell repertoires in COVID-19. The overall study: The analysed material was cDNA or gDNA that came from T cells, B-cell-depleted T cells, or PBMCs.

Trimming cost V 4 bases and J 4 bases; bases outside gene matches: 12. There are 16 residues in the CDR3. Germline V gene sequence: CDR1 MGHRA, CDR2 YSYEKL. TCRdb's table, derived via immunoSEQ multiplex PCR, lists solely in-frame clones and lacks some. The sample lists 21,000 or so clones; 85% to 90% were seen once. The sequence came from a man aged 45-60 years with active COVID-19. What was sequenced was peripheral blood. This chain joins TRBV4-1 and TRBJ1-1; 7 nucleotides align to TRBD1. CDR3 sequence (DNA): TGCGCCAGCAGCCCCAGACAGGGAATAATGGGCACTGAAGCTTTCTTT. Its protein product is CASSPRQGIMGTEAFF.